This entry describes one TCR beta chain. Its antigen is not identified. TCRdb itself ran the 5' RACE reads through MiXCR, one entry per CDR3 protein. The sample has approximately 260,000 distinct CDR3 sequences; 8% to 9.5% are singletons. Germline-derived CDR1 and CDR2 are GTSNPN and SVGIG (reference sequence). V lost 3 bases, J lost 5 bases, and 12 bases lay in between. The CDR3 runs to 13 residues. The sample is drawn from a study of CD8 T cells in ankylosing spondylitis. Whole-study findings and limits: It was reported that disease-linked clones were significantly enriched in matched ankylosing spondylitis synovial fluid. Blood from ankylosing spondylitis patients appeared to carry a characteristic roughly 8-variant TCR beta motif.

Sequencing was performed on blood, either unsorted or a sorted T cell fraction (not recorded which). V usage is TRBV30 and J usage is TRBJ2-3, with D possibly matching TRBD2 (5 bases). The sequence was collected from a male donor with ankylosing spondylitis or in good health (not recorded which). The CDR3 loop is CAWSGPGRDTQYF. The CDR3 DNA sequence: TGTGCCTGGAGCGGGCCGGGGAGAGATACGCAGTATTTT.